What follows are 11 T cell receptor beta chains derived from one specimen sequenced in a study of glioma-infiltrating T cells. Using RNA template, CDR3s of TCR alpha and beta were amplified with iRepertoire arm-PCR. One entry per CDR3 protein, called by TCRdb with MiXCR from the multiplex PCR reads. The top ten clones hold roughly 50% of a sample with over 2,500 distinct CDR3 sequences, roughly 45% of them seen once. The source material was glioma tissue, nonneoplastic brain tissue, or PBMCs (not recorded which). Receptors were obtained from a human donor with low-grade glioma or glioblastoma, undergoing nonglioma brain surgery, or in good health (not recorded which).

This clonotype was observed a handful of times. One base away lies a much larger clone, so this may be a sequencing read error. The CDR3 DNA sequence: TGTGCCAGCTCACCCGTACAGGGGGAGGTTTTCTTT. Translation: CASSPVQGEVFF. The V gene is TRBV18, the J gene TRBJ1-1; 8 nucleotides match TRBD1. This CDR3 contains 12 residues. Losses at the gene ends were 3 bases for V and 13 bases for J; bases not matched to a gene: 7. In germline, CDR1 is KGHSH, CDR2 LQKENI.

Concerning this clonotype itself: At one of its ends the junction is not consistent with the germline gene, which may arise from a read error. This rearrangement joins TRBV10-2 to TRBJ1-5; D unresolved. Germline CDR1 reads WSHSY; CDR2 reads SAAADI. The CDR3 runs 16 residues. CDR3 in amino acids: CASSESLASLNQPQHF. CDR3 sequence (DNA): TGCGCCAGCAGTGAGTCTCTAGCGAGTTTAAATCAGCCCCAACATTTT.

J is TRBJ2-7 and V is TRBV11-2; D gene unclear. CDR1 and CDR2 (germline): SGHAT, FQNNGV. This CDR3 is built from 12 residues. The V and J ends lost 1 base and 9 bases respectively, with 10 bases between them. The CDR3 DNA reads TGTGCCAGCAGCTTAGTTACGAAGGGGCAGTACTTC. This gives the protein CASSLVTKGQYF.

This clonotype was detected ten times or more. J is TRBJ1-2 and V is TRBV2, with a weak D call TRBD1 (5 bases). V was shortened by 1 base and J by 3 bases, with 6 bases between the two germline ends. Germline assignment: CDR1 SNHLY and CDR2 FYNNEI. The CDR3 is 13 residues long. The CDR3 protein is CASSEEQDYGYTF. CDR3 in DNA: TGTGCCAGCAGTGAAGAACAGGACTATGGCTACACCTTC.

The chain recombines TRBV20-1 with TRBJ1-2; TRBD1 is a possible D gene (5 bases). CDR3 length equals 20 residues. Per the germline V gene, CDR1 is DFQATT and CDR2 is SNEGSKA (reference sequence). V lost 6 bases, J lost 0 bases, and 32 bases lay in between. CDR3 bases: TGCAGTGCCAGTAGTGACATTCAGGGCAAGGGATCGCCGGCTAACTATGGCTACACCTTC. Residues: CSASSDIQGKGSPANYGYTF.

CDR3 bases: TGTGCCAGCAGCCTAGAGGCTGGGCTTGAGAGTGAGCAGTTCTTC. Amino acid sequence: CASSLEAGLESEQFF. The rearrangement joins TRBV27 to TRBJ2-1; D uncertain. This CDR3 is built from 15 residues. The germline V gene encodes CDR1 MNHEY and CDR2 SMNVEV (reference sequence). Deletions cut 6 bases from V and 9 bases from J, with 21 bases between.

This clonotype was seen ten or more times. The V and J genes are TRBV5-4 and TRBJ2-1, with 8 bases matching TRBD2. V lost 4 bases and J lost 3; bases outside the gene matches: 6. Germline V gene lookup returns CDR1 SGHNT and CDR2 YYREEE (reference sequence). The CDR3 totals 15 residues. The CDR3 is CASSDGLASYNEQFF. The CDR3 DNA follows: TGTGCCAGCAGCGACGGACTAGCTAGCTACAATGAGCAGTTCTTC.

The chain carries TRBV12-3 or TRBV12-4 and TRBJ1-1; 7 bases map to TRBD1. This CDR3 is 14 amino acids long. The trim removed 5 bases at V and 9 bases at J, leaving 12 bases unmatched. CDR3 sequence: CASSPTGLGNKAFF. The CDR3 DNA is TGTGCCAGCAGTCCGACAGGGCTCGGCAATAAAGCTTTCTTT.

There are many counts of this clonotype. This chain connects TRBV7-8 to TRBJ2-2; TRBD1 matches at 7 bases. The CDR3 extends over 16 amino acids. V lost 5 bases and J lost 1; bases outside the gene matches: 7. In germline, CDR1 is SGHVS, CDR2 FQNEAQ. CDR3: CASSLTGQENTGELFF. Here the CDR3 DNA reads TGTGCCAGCAGCCTAACCGGACAGGAGAACACCGGGGAGCTGTTTTTT.

At least ten counts were recorded for this clonotype. The rearrangement joins TRBV7-9 to TRBJ1-1; D remains unclear. Per the germline V gene, CDR1 is SEHNR and CDR2 is FQNEAQ (reference sequence). Trimming cost V 5 bases and J 1 base, with 11 bases left between them. This CDR3 has 14 residues. This CDR3 is CASSRTGQNTEAFF. The CDR3 bases are TGTGCCAGCAGCCGAACGGGCCAGAACACTGAAGCTTTCTTT. The full variable domain, with the rest looked up from reference TRBV7-9 and TRBJ1-1, is DTGVSQNPRHKITKRGQNVTFRCDPISEHNRLYWYRQTLGQGPEFLTYFQNEAQLEKSRLLSDRFSAERPKGSFSTLEIQRTEQGDSAMYLCASSRTGQNTEAFFGQGTRLTVV.

The table lists this clonotype with a count of one. The J gene is TRBJ1-4, the V gene TRBV27; D is unclear. The germline V gene encodes CDR1 MNHEY and CDR2 SMNVEV (reference sequence). This CDR3 comprises 12 residues. The ends were cut back, 3 bases at V and 16 bases at J, with 15 bases in the middle. CDR3 region: CASSFLDGEPFF. The CDR3 nucleotides are TGTGCCAGCAGTTTTTTAGATGGAGAACCGTTTTTT. Full variable domain (remainder filled in from reference TRBV27 and TRBJ1-4): EAQVTQNPRYLITVTGKKLTVTCSQNMNHEYMSWYRQDPGLGLRQIYYSMNVEVTDKGDVPEGYKVSRKEKRNFPLILESPSPNQTSLYFCASSFLDGEPFFGSGTQLSVL.